The 21 T cell receptor beta chains below come from one sample, sequenced in a study of T cells after yellow fever vaccination. One entry per CDR3 protein results from TCRdb running MiXCR on the 5' RACE reads. The repertoire holds roughly 330,000 distinct CDR3 sequences, 3.5% to 4.5% seen once, with 20% to 25% in the top ten. Sample: PBMCs, taken 5 days after the yellow fever booster vaccination. Every receptor here comes from a man younger than 30 who received the YFV17D yellow fever vaccine.

The table lists this clonotype with many counts. This chain uses TRBV6-2 or TRBV6-3 with TRBJ1-2; TRBD1 matches at 9 bases. Trimming at V came to 0 bases and at J to 2 bases, leaving 7 bases not matched to a gene. The CDR3 consists of 17 residues. Germline V gene lookup returns CDR1 MNHEY and CDR2 SVGEGT. The DNA of the CDR3 is TGTGCCAGCAGTTACTCGGAGTCCGGGACAGGGAACTATGGCTACACCTTC. Translation: CASSYSESGTGNYGYTF.

The rearrangement joins TRBV4-3 to TRBJ1-4; D gene uncertain. The germline V gene has CDR1 LGHNA and CDR2 YSLEER. CDR3 length: 17 residues. V gave up 0 bases and J gave up 0 bases, with 11 bases separating them. CDR3 amino acids: CASSQEIGPATNEKLFF. For the CDR3, the DNA is TGCGCCAGCAGCCAAGAAATCGGGCCCGCAACTAATGAAAAACTGTTTTTT.

The chain uses TRBV2 and TRBJ2-4; 8 nucleotides line up with TRBD2. Germline lookup yields CDR1 SNHLY and CDR2 FYNNEI. The CDR3 consists of 17 residues. V shed 4 bases, J shed 7 bases, and the junction held 15 bases outside the gene matches. The CDR3 sequence is CASSGVGGGRPRNIQYF. As DNA, the CDR3 is TGTGCCAGCAGTGGCGTCGGGGGGGGCCGCCCCCGGAACATTCAGTACTTC.

This chain links TRBV5-1 with TRBJ2-3, with 9 positions matching TRBD2. J was trimmed by 4 bases and V by 2 bases; bases with no gene match: 5. Germline-derived CDR1 and CDR2 are SGHRS and YFSETQ. This CDR3 spans 15 amino acids. The chain's CDR3 is CASSLGGGDSDTQYF. CDR3 bases: TGCGCCAGCAGCTTAGGCGGGGGGGACTCAGATACGCAGTATTTT. The full variable domain, completed using reference TRBV5-1 and TRBJ2-3, is KAGVTQTPRYLIKTRGQQVTLSCSPISGHRSVSWYQQTPGQGLQFLFEYFSETQRNKGNFPGRFSGRQFSNSRSEMNVSTLELGDSALYLCASSLGGGDSDTQYFGPGTRLTVL.

This clonotype was picked up a small number of times. This chain links TRBV20-1 with TRBJ1-5; D is uncertain. Per germline, CDR1 DFQATT and CDR2 SNEGSKA (reference sequence). V dropped 3 bases and J dropped 7 bases, with 22 bases sitting between them. This CDR3 region has 16 residues. The CDR3 DNA sequence: TGCAGTGCTAGTAGCTGGGGAGCCCCCAATAGACAGCCCCAGCATTTT. Translated: CSASSWGAPNRQPQHF.

With respect to this clonotype: The conserved phenylalanine or tryptophan is not found at the CDR3 terminus, so this likely reflects a read error. V usage is TRBV5-1 and J usage is TRBJ2-6; D remains unclear. Between the trimmed V and J ends, which lost 0 bases and 4 bases, there was a span of 8 bases. Germline V CDR1 and CDR2: SGHRS, YFSETQ. This CDR3 spans 15 amino acids. Here the CDR3 reads CASSLVGAGANVLTS. CDR3 nucleotides: TGCGCCAGCAGCTTGGTAGGAGCCGGGGCCAACGTCCTGACTTCC.

This clonotype came up a few times. The chain recombines TRBV6-5 with TRBJ1-1; D uncertain. From germline, CDR1 is MNHEY and CDR2 SVGAGI. The CDR3 contains 12 residues. Trimming took 4 bases from V and 9 from J, leaving 12 bases between them. For the CDR3, the DNA is TGTGCCAGCAGTTCGAGGGCCGGTCAAGCTTTCTTT. Translating gives CASSSRAGQAFF.

The rearrangement links TRBV11-3 to TRBJ2-1; D ambiguous. Germline V gives CDR1 SGHNT, CDR2 YENEEA. Trimming left V 4 bases short and J 2 bases short, with 12 bases between. The CDR3 has 15 amino acids. CDR3 in amino acids: CASSSPWVAYNEQFF. CDR3 in DNA: TGTGCCAGCAGCTCCCCCTGGGTGGCCTACAATGAGCAGTTCTTC. The complete variable domain, with remaining parts taken from reference TRBV11-3 and TRBJ2-1, reads EAGVVQSPRYKIIEKKQPVAFWCNPISGHNTLYWYLQNLGQGPELLIRYENEEAVDDSQLPKDRFSAERLKGVDSTLKIQPAELGDSAVYLCASSSPWVAYNEQFFGPGTRLTVL.

The chain employs TRBV7-9 and TRBJ2-2; possibly TRBD1 for D (6 bases). Between the trimmed V and J ends, which lost 1 base and 3 bases, there was a span of 9 bases. Germline lookup yields CDR1 SEHNR and CDR2 FQNEAQ (reference sequence). This CDR3 comprises 15 residues. The DNA of the CDR3 is TGTGCCAGCAGCTTAGGATCAGGGGACACCGGGGAGCTGTTTTTT. Its translation is CASSLGSGDTGELFF.

This clonotype was picked up many times. The V and J genes are TRBV20-1 and TRBJ2-7; TRBD2 matches at 7 bases. Germline V gene lookup returns CDR1 DFQATT and CDR2 SNEGSKA (reference sequence). After removal of 5 bases from V and 2 bases from J, the junction contained 9 bases not matched to a gene. CDR3 length: 14 amino acids. The CDR3 sequence: CSAGPRGKPYEQYF. The DNA for the CDR3 is TGCAGTGCTGGGCCGCGGGGGAAGCCCTACGAGCAGTACTTC.

In this sample, this clonotype turned up a few times. The germline gene is not matched at one end of the junction; a read error may be the cause. The chain combines TRBV4-2 with TRBJ1-1, with 7 bases fitting TRBD1. The CDR3 is made up of 13 amino acids. From germline, CDR1 is LGHNA and CDR2 YNFKEQ. CDR3 amino acids: CASSQDRDRVLVF. Written as DNA, the CDR3 is TGTGCCAGCAGCCAAGACCGTGACAGGGTCCTCGTATTT.

This clonotype was observed at least ten times. V is TRBV7-2 and J is TRBJ2-3; 10 positions match TRBD2. Trimming at V came to 5 bases and at J to 3 bases, leaving 5 bases not matched to a gene. The CDR3 has 15 amino acids. The V gene's germline CDR1 is SGHTA and CDR2 FQGNSA. The CDR3 DNA follows: TGTGCCAGCAGCCCGAGACTAGCGGGTACAGATACGCAGTATTTT. Translation gives CASSPRLAGTDTQYF.

The rearrangement uses TRBV4-3 and TRBJ2-1; weak D call: TRBD2 (5 bases). CDR3 length equals 15 residues. Germline V gene lookup returns CDR1 LGHNA and CDR2 YSLEER. Trimming removed 1 base at V and 8 bases at J, with 15 bases between. The CDR3 is CASSQVVVQADEQFF. The CDR3 coding sequence is TGCGCCAGCAGCCAAGTCGTAGTTCAAGCGGATGAGCAGTTCTTC.

This clonotype has just a few counts. The J gene is TRBJ1-2, the V gene TRBV19; unclear D gene. Germline V lookup: CDR1 LNHDA, CDR2 SQIVND (reference sequence). With 6 bases removed from V and 4 bases from J, the gap between germline ends came to 6 bases. The CDR3 consists of 11 residues. DNA of the CDR3: TGTGCCAGTAGCCAAACCTATGGCTACACCTTC. This codes for CASSQTYGYTF.

The chain couples TRBV27 to TRBJ1-5, with D possibly matching TRBD1 (6 bases). Germline V lookup: CDR1 MNHEY, CDR2 SMNVEV (reference sequence). Trimming shortened V by 3 bases and J by 10 bases, and 13 bases separated the two germline ends. The CDR3 covers 13 residues. The CDR3 bases are TGTGCCAGCAGTTTGGGGGGGCAAACTCCCCAGCATTTT. Protein product: CASSLGGQTPQHF.

This clonotype came up many times. The V gene is TRBV6-5, the J gene TRBJ2-3; 7 bases are a match to TRBD2. The CDR3 has 17 amino acids. V lost 5 bases, J lost 1 base, and 12 bases stayed unmatched. Germline loops: CDR1 MNHEY, CDR2 SVGAGI. CDR3 sequence: CASSGPGTKSGTDTQYF. The CDR3 region has the DNA TGTGCCAGCAGTGGACCCGGGACTAAGTCGGGCACAGATACGCAGTATTTT.

This clonotype was observed a few times. The chain links TRBV7-2 to TRBJ2-3; D is unresolved. The CDR3 sequence is 14 residues long. Germline assignment: CDR1 SGHTA and CDR2 FQGNSA. The V gene lost 4 bases and the J gene lost 4 bases, with 12 bases spanning the gap. CDR3 sequence: CASSSPSTPDTQYF. CDR3 nucleotides: TGTGCCAGCAGCTCCCCTAGTACCCCAGATACGCAGTATTTT.

This clonotype has only a few counts. This chain links TRBV12-3 or TRBV12-4 with TRBJ1-1; no firm D call. Trimming took 2 bases from V and 6 from J, leaving 19 bases between them. CDR3 length: 16 residues. CDR3 DNA: TGTGCCAGCAGTTTAACCCCGCAGCAATGGTTGCCTGAAGCTTTCTTT. It translates to CASSLTPQQWLPEAFF.

At least ten counts were recorded for this clonotype. The chain carries TRBV4-2 and TRBJ1-2; perhaps TRBD1 as D (5 bases). The germline V gene encodes CDR1 LGHNA and CDR2 YNFKEQ. V lost 4 bases to trimming and J lost 5 bases, with 17 bases between them. The CDR3 consists of 15 residues. CDR3 nucleotides: TGTGCCAGCAGCCGCGGTTTACTCCAGGGTTATGGCTACACCTTC. Translated, it gives CASSRGLLQGYGYTF.

This chain joins TRBV27 and TRBJ1-2, with unresolved D. The germline V gene encodes CDR1 MNHEY and CDR2 SMNVEV (reference sequence). The CDR3 spans 14 residues. Trimming took off 0 bases at V and 1 base at J, with 6 bases between the two ends. The CDR3 coding sequence is TGTGCCAGCAGTTTATCGGGCGGTAACTATGGCTACACCTTC. It encodes CASSLSGGNYGYTF.

In this sample, this clonotype turned up a few times. This chain links TRBV2 with TRBJ1-3, with unresolved D. The CDR3 extends over 14 amino acids. Germline values: CDR1 SNHLY, CDR2 FYNNEI. With 3 bases removed from V and 0 bases from J, the gap between germline ends came to 6 bases. In DNA, the CDR3 is TGTGCCAGCAGTGAGATTTTCTCTGGAAACACCATATATTTT. It translates to CASSEIFSGNTIYF.